This entry lists 22 T cell receptor beta chains sequenced from one sample in a study of shared clonotypes between healthy human individuals (dated by TCRdb to about 2020). Library method: the immunoSEQ multiplex PCR assay. This immuneACCESS table, as held by TCRdb, lists in-frame sequences with V and J called but not all clones. Of the missing ones, under half trace to an unresolved V gene in checked studies; the others have no known cause. The sample profile shows 2 million to 2.5 million clones; 93% of them were found once. The ten largest clones add up to under 0.45% of the sample. Sequenced input: naive CD4+ T cells from PBMCs. The sample's cell subset or site label, in plain terms: CD45RA+ positively selected. These receptors were obtained from a man younger than 35 in good health. Some clones in this sample may be carry-over from other donors' samples.

The J gene is TRBJ2-7, the V gene TRBV6-1, with D unresolved. V shed 5 bases and J shed 4 bases, with 18 bases lying between them. This CDR3 has 15 residues. Per the germline V gene, CDR1 is MNHNS and CDR2 is SASEGT. CDR3 loop: CASSSPARKGYEQYF. CDR3 sequence (DNA): TGTGCCAGCAGTTCGCCGGCTAGAAAAGGATACGAGCAGTACTTC.

V gene TRBV9 combines with J gene TRBJ1-2, with 7 positions matching TRBD1. The junction had 8 bases not matched to a gene; V was cut back by 4 bases and J by 8 bases. The CDR3 extends over 13 amino acids. Germline CDR1 reads SGDLS; CDR2 reads YYNGEE. The CDR3 coding sequence is TGTGCCAGCAGCCCGACAGGGAGGTCGGGCTACACCTTC. It codes for CASSPTGRSGYTF.

This clone occurred once. The rearrangement links TRBV5-1 to TRBJ2-7; TRBD2 matches 11 bases. The V segment lost 0 bases and the J segment 5 bases; nucleotides outside the gene matches: 4. The CDR3 covers 15 residues. Germline V gene lookup returns CDR1 SGHRS and CDR2 YFSETQ. CDR3 bases: TGCGCCAGCAGCTTGGTTAGCGGGAGGGCGCACGAGCAGTACTTC. Protein product: CASSLVSGRAHEQYF.

The chain has TRBV29-1 and TRBJ2-5, with a possible D match to TRBD2 (6 bases). V gave up 3 bases and J gave up 4 bases, with 15 bases separating them. Germline values: CDR1 SQVTM, CDR2 ANQGSEA. This CDR3 region has 14 residues. DNA for the CDR3: TGCAGCGTTGAGAATGGGGAGGCGGGAGAGACCCAGTACTTC. Encoded protein: CSVENGEAGETQYF.

A remark on this clone: Other DNA sequences of this sample code for an identical CDR3. The V gene is TRBV28, the J gene TRBJ1-5; unclear D gene. This CDR3 has 13 residues. Trimming cost V 1 base and J 4 bases, with 5 bases left between them. Germline CDR1 MDHEN, CDR2 SYDVKM. The CDR3 protein is CASSLLGNQPQHF. In nucleotides, the CDR3 is TGTGCCAGCAGTTTATTGGGGAATCAGCCCCAGCATTTT. Drawing the rest from reference TRBV28 and TRBJ1-5, the complete variable domain is DVKVTQSSRYLVKRTGEKVFLECVQDMDHENMFWYRQDPGLGLRLIYFSYDVKMKEKGDIPEGYSVSREKKERFSLILESASTNQTSMYLCASSLLGNQPQHFGDGTRLSIL.

The gene calls are TRBV5-1 and TRBJ2-3, with 8 bases identical to TRBD1. The ends lost 4 bases at V and 2 bases at J; junction bases unmatched: 3. The germline V gene has CDR1 SGHRS and CDR2 YFSETQ. This CDR3 has 14 amino acids. In DNA form, the CDR3 reads TGCGCCAGCAGCGACAGGGGATTCACAGATACGCAGTATTTT. It is translated as CASSDRGFTDTQYF.

For this clone: This may arise from a read error, as a much more abundant clone is one base away. The same CDR3 can be traced to other DNA sequences in this sample. The chain uses TRBV5-1 and TRBJ2-3; D ambiguous. V was cut by 1 base and J by 4 bases, with 4 bases left in between. CDR1 SGHRS and CDR2 YFSETQ come from the germline V gene. The CDR3 sequence is 12 residues long. In DNA form, the CDR3 reads TGCGCCAGCAGCTTGAAACCAGATACGCAGTATTTT. Translating gives CASSLKPDTQYF.

The chain links TRBV9 to TRBJ2-7, with 7 bases matching TRBD2. The junction had 11 bases not matched to a gene; V was cut back by 0 bases and J by 5 bases. The CDR3 contains 16 residues. CDR1 and CDR2 from the germline V gene are SGDLS and YYNGEE. The CDR3 spells CASSVDLASGVDEQYF. The CDR3 nucleotides are TGTGCCAGCAGCGTAGATTTGGCTAGCGGTGTCGACGAGCAGTACTTC.

This sequence joins TRBV5-1 and TRBJ1-5; TRBD1 might be the D (5 bases). V was shortened by 0 bases and J by 4 bases, with 11 bases between the two germline ends. CDR3 length: 15 residues. CDR1 and CDR2 (germline): SGHRS, YFSETQ. The CDR3 region is CASSLASGRNQPQHF. The DNA of the CDR3 is TGCGCCAGCAGCTTGGCTTCAGGGAGGAATCAGCCCCAGCATTTT.

The chain couples TRBV9 to TRBJ2-5; TRBD2 agrees at 9 bases. J gave up 2 bases and V 0 bases, and 2 bases lay outside the gene matches. The CDR3 is 15 residues long. The germline CDR1 and CDR2 sequences are SGDLS and YYNGEE. The CDR3 here is CASSVAAGGQETQYF. The CDR3 region has the DNA TGTGCCAGCAGCGTAGCCGCGGGAGGGCAAGAGACCCAGTACTTC.

J is TRBJ2-7 and V is TRBV18; 7 nucleotides line up with TRBD1. The CDR3 is made up of 13 amino acids. Germline V CDR1 and CDR2: KGHSH, LQKENI. The trim removed 5 bases at V and 2 bases at J, leaving 3 bases unmatched. CDR3 amino acids: CASSEGQTYEQYF. The CDR3, as DNA: TGTGCCAGCTCAGAGGGACAGACCTACGAGCAGTACTTC.

The chain links TRBV7-9 to TRBJ1-2, with D possibly being TRBD1 (6 bases). Germline V gives CDR1 SEHNR, CDR2 FQNEAQ (reference sequence). Trimming left V 1 base short and J 6 bases short, with 12 bases between. This CDR3 region has 14 residues. The CDR3 bases are TGTGCCAGCAGCTTAGTTGAACAGGGTGATGGCTACACCTTC. It is translated as CASSLVEQGDGYTF.

CDR3 coding DNA: TGTGCCAGCAGTTACTCGGGACAGACTTCAGCTTTCTTT. It encodes CASSYSGQTSAFF. This chain uses TRBV6-5 with TRBJ1-1; 7 bases are a match to TRBD1. Per germline, CDR1 MNHEY and CDR2 SVGAGI. Losses at the gene ends were 0 bases for V and 10 bases for J; bases not matched to a gene: 5. The CDR3 is 13 residues long.

The chain couples TRBV5-5 to TRBJ1-4, with 7 bases that match TRBD1. Trimming at V came to 4 bases and at J to 0 bases, leaving 6 bases not matched to a gene. The CDR3 is 16 residues long. Per the germline V gene, CDR1 is SGHKS and CDR2 is YYEKEE (reference sequence). CDR3 nucleotide sequence: TGTGCCAGCAGCCGGACAGGTCCTGCAACTAATGAAAAACTGTTTTTT. Amino acids: CASSRTGPATNEKLFF.

The chain employs TRBV6-1 and TRBJ1-2, with a tentative D call TRBD1 (5 bases). The V end lost 5 bases, the J end lost 8 bases, and 15 bases lay between the germline ends. The CDR3 totals 13 residues. The germline gives CDR1 MNHNS, CDR2 SASEGT. This CDR3 is CASSSERDLGYTF. Written as DNA, the CDR3 is TGTGCCAGCAGTTCAGAAAGGGACCTCGGCTACACCTTC.

Only one count was recorded for this clone. The CDR3 bases are TGTGCCAGCAGTTCGGGACAGGGGGCCGAGGGCTACACCTTC. This gives the protein CASSSGQGAEGYTF. The chain employs TRBV28 and TRBJ1-2; 12 positions agree with TRBD1. Germline CDR1 is MDHEN and CDR2 is SYDVKM. CDR3 length: 14 amino acids. Trimming removed 4 bases from V and 8 bases from J; junction bases left unmatched: 5.

The chain uses TRBV6-1 and TRBJ1-1; 9 nucleotides line up with TRBD1. This CDR3 comprises 17 residues. Germline lookup yields CDR1 MNHNS and CDR2 SASEGT. The J segment lost 3 bases and the V segment lost 1 base, leaving 9 bases of the junction unmatched. In DNA, the CDR3 is TGTGCCAGCAGTGAAGGGGGGAGGGGACAGGGCTACACTGAAGCTTTCTTT. It yields the protein CASSEGGRGQGYTEAFF.

On this clone itself: The sample has other DNA sequences that encode this CDR3 too. The chain combines TRBV5-1 with TRBJ2-4; D call uncertain. This CDR3 spans 14 amino acids. V lost 4 bases, J lost 0 bases, and 8 bases lay in between. CDR1 is SGHRS and CDR2 is YFSETQ in the germline V gene. The CDR3 coding sequence is TGCGCCAGCAGCCCCGGATTAGCCAAAAACATTCAGTACTTC. This codes for CASSPGLAKNIQYF.

The chain couples TRBV6-6 to TRBJ1-4; the D gene is possibly TRBD1 (6 bases). Trimming removed 0 bases from V and 8 bases from J, with 13 bases in between. This CDR3 is 15 amino acids long. Germline lookup yields CDR1 MNHNY and CDR2 SVGAGI (reference sequence). The CDR3 protein is CASSYSPGTPEKLFF. CDR3 in DNA: TGTGCCAGCAGTTACTCCCCAGGGACACCGGAAAAACTGTTTTTT.

This chain joins TRBV4-3 and TRBJ1-2; possibly TRBD1 for D (6 bases). Germline V gene sequence: CDR1 LGHNA, CDR2 YSLEER. This CDR3 has 15 residues. The V gene lost 4 bases and the J gene lost 5 bases, with 17 bases spanning the gap. CDR3 amino acids: CASSPGRGGIYGYTF. The CDR3, as DNA: TGCGCCAGCAGCCCAGGGAGGGGGGGGATATATGGCTACACCTTC.

This sequence joins TRBV28 and TRBJ1-3, with no clear D. Trimming pared 6 bases from V and 0 bases from J, leaving 15 bases between. The CDR3 loop spans 16 amino acids. The germline CDR1 and CDR2 sequences are MDHEN and SYDVKM. This CDR3 is CASSSDGETSGNTIYF. In nucleotides, the CDR3 is TGTGCCAGCAGCTCGGACGGGGAAACCTCTGGAAACACCATATATTTT.

Points on this clone: The same CDR3 arises from other DNA sequences in this sample as well. CDR3 bases: TGTGCCAGCTCACCCCCCGGGAGGGCCTATGGCTACACCTTC. Translating it yields CASSPPGRAYGYTF. V and J are TRBV18 and TRBJ1-2; D is unresolved. V gave up 3 bases and J gave up 4 bases, with 12 bases separating them. This CDR3 region has 14 residues. Germline values: CDR1 KGHSH, CDR2 LQKENI.